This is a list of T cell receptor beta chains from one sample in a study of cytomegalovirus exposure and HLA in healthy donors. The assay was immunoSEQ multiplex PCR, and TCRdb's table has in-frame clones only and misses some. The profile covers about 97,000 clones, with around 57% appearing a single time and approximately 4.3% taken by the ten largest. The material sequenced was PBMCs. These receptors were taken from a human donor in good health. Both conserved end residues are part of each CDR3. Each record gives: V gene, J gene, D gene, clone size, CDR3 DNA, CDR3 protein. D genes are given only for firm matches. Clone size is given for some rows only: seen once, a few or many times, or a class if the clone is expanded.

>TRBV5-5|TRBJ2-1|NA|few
TGTGCCAGCAGCTTGGAGGCGGGAAGACTCTACAATGAGCAGTTCTTC
CASSLEAGRLYNEQFF
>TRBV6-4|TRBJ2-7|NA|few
TGTGCCAGCAGTGACCCGACAGTTGGTTCGTGCCACGAGCAGTACTTC
CASSDPTVGSCHEQYF
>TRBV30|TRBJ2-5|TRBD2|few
TGTGCCTGGAGTACCACGCATTGGGGACTAGCGGTCCAAGAGACCCAGTACTTC
CAWSTTHWGLAVQETQYF
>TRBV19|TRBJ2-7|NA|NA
TGTGCCAGTAGTTTTACGGACAGACGCGAGCAGTACTTC
CASSFTDRREQYF
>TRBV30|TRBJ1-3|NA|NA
TGTGCCTGGAGTGTACTTCCCACAGCCTCTGGAAACACCATATATTTT
CAWSVLPTASGNTIYF
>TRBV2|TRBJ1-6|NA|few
TGTGCCAGCAGACCACTAGTGGGGGGTGCGGCACCCCTCCACTTT
CASRPLVGGAAPLHF
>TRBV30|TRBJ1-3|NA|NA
TGTGCCTGGAGAAAGGGAGGGGCTGGAAACACCATATATTTT
CAWRKGGAGNTIYF
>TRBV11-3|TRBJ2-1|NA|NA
TGTGCCAGCAGCATAGGGCCGTACAGGGCCGGAGATTACAATGAGCAGTTCTTC
CASSIGPYRAGDYNEQFF
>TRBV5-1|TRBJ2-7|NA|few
TGCGCCAGCAGCTTGGAATATAGTGCCTACGAGCAGTACTTC
CASSLEYSAYEQYF
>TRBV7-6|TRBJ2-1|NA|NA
TGTGCCAGCAGCTCCAGACTACCCAACAATGAGCAGTTCTTC
CASSSRLPNNEQFF
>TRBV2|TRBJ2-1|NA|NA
TGTGCCAGCAGTGCCATGCTAGCAGTAGGCAATGAGCAGTTCTTC
CASSAMLAVGNEQFF
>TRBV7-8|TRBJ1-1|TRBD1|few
TGTGCCAGCAGCTTAGCGCATAGGAGACAGGGACTAGGCGACACTGAAGCTTTCTTT
CASSLAHRRQGLGDTEAFF
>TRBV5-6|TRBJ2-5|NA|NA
TGTGCCAGCAGAGCGTGGCAAGAGACCCAGTACTTC
CASRAWQETQYF
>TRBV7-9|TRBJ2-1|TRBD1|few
TGTGCCAGCAGCTCCCGGACAGGGGGAAGGGATGAGCAGTTCTTC
CASSSRTGGRDEQFF